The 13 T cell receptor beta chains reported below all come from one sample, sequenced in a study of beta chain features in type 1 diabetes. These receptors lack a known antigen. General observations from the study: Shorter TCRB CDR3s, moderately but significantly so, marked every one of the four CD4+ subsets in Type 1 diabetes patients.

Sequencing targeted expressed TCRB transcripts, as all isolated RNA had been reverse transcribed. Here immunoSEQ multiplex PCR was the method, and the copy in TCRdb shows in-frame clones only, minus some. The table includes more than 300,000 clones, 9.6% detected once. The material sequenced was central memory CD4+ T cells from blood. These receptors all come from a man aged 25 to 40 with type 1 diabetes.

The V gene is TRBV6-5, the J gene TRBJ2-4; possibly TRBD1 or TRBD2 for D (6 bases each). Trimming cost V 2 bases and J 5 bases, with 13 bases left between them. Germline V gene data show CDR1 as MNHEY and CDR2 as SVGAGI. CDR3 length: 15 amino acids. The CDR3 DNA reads TGTGCCAGCAGTTACCATGGGGGGCGCGAAAACATTCAGTACTTC. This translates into CASSYHGGRENIQYF.

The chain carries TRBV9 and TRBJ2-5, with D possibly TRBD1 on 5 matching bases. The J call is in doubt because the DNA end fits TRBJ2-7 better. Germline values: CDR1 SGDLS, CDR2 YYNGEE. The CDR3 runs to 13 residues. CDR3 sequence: CASSVEGLGEQYF. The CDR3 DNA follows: TGTGCCAGCAGCGTAGAGGGGCTCGGCGAGCAGTACTTC.

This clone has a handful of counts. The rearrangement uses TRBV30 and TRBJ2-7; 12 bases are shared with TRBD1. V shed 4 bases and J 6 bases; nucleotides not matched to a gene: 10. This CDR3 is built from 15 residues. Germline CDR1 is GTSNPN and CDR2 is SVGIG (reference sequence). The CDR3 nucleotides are TGTGCCTGGACGCCCGGGACAGGGGGCTTTGGCGAGCAGTACTTC. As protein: CAWTPGTGGFGEQYF.

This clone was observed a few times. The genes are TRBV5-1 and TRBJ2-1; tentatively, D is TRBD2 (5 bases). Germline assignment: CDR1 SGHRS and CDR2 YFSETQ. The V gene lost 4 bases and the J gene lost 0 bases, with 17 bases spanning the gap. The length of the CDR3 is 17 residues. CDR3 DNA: TGCGCCAGCAGCCTGGGTCCCAGCGGAGGCTCCTACAATGAGCAGTTCTTC. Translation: CASSLGPSGGSYNEQFF.

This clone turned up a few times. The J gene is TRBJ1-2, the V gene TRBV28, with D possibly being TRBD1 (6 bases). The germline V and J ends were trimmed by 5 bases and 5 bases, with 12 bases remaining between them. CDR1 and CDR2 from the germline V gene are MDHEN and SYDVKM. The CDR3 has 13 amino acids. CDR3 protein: CASSTGQTYGYTF. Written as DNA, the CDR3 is TGTGCCAGCAGTACCGGACAGACTTATGGCTACACCTTC.

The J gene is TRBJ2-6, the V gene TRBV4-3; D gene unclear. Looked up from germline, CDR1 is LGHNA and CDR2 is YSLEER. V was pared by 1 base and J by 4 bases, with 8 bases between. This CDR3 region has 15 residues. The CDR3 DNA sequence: TGCGCCAGCAGCCAAGGACTCCAGGGGGCCAACGTCCTGACTTTC. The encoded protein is CASSQGLQGANVLTF.

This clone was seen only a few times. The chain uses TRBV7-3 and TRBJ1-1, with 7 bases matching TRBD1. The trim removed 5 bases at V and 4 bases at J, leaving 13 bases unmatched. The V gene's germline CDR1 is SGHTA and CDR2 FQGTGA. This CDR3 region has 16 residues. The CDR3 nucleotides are TGTGCCAGCAGCCCCGAAACTAACAGGGGCGGCACTGAAGCTTTCTTT. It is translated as CASSPETNRGGTEAFF.

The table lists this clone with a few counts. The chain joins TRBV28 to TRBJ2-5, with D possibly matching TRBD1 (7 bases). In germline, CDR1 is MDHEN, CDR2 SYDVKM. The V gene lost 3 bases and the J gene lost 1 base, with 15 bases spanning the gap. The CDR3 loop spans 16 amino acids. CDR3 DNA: TGTGCCAGCAGTTTGCGGAGGGGGCCCCCCCAAGAGACCCAGTACTTC. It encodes CASSLRRGPPQETQYF.

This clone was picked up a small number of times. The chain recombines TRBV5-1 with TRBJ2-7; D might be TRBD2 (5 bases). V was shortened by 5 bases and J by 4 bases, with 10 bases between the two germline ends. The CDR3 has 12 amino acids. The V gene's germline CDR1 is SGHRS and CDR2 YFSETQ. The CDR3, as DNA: TGCGCCAGCAGTTACGGGGATTACGAGCAGTACTTC. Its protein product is CASSYGDYEQYF.

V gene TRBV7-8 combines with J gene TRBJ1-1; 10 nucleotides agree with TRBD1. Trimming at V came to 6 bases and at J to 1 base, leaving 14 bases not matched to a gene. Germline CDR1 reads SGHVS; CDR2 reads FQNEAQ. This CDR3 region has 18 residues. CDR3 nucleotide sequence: TGTGCCAGCAGTTTTCGAACTCCCCGACAGGGGGCGAACACTGAAGCTTTCTTT. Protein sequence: CASSFRTPRQGANTEAFF.

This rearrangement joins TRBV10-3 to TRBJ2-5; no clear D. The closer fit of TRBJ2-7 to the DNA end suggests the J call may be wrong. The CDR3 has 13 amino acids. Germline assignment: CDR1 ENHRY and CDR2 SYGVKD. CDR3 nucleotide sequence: TGTGCCATCAGTACCCAGGAGACCTACGAGCAGTACTTC. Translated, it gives CAISTQETYEQYF.

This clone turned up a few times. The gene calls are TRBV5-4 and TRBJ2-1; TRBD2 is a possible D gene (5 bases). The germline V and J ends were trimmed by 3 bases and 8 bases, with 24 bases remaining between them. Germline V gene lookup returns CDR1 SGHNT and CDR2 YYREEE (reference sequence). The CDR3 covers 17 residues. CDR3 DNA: TGTGCCAGCAGCTCTGGACCCACTCGGGGTACACTGGATGAGCAGTTCTTC. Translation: CASSSGPTRGTLDEQFF. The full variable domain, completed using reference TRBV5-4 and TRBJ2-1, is ETGVTQSPTHLIKTRGQQVTLRCSSQSGHNTVSWYQQALGQGPQFIFQYYREEENGRGNFPPRFSGLQFPNYSSELNVNALELDDSALYLCASSSGPTRGTLDEQFFGPGTRLTVL.

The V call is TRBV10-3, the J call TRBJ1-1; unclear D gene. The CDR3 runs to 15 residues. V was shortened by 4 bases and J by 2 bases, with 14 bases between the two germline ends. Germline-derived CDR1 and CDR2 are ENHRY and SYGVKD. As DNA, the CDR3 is TGTGCCATCAGTGGAGAACCTTATGGAAACACTGAAGCTTTCTTT. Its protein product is CAISGEPYGNTEAFF.